Shown below are 27 T cell receptor beta chains from a single sample sequenced in a study of identical twins. TCRdb processed the 5' RACE reads anew with MiXCR; each CDR3 protein has one entry. This table has approximately 530,000 distinct CDR3 sequences, about a fifth appearing once. This sample also appeared in a second study, on yellow fever vaccine responses in identical twins.

Sequenced input: CD4+ T cells sorted from blood. These receptors all stem from a young woman in good health.

This clonotype has ten or more counts. The chain uses TRBV11-2 and TRBJ1-1; D not resolved. The CDR3 is 13 amino acids. Trimming shortened V by 4 bases and J by 0 bases, and 6 bases separated the two germline ends. Germline lookup yields CDR1 SGHAT and CDR2 FQNNGV. CDR3: CASSSQVNTEAFF. In nucleotides, the CDR3 is TGTGCCAGCAGCTCCCAGGTGAACACTGAAGCTTTCTTT.

The chain has TRBV27 and TRBJ1-6, with D tentatively TRBD1 (6 bases). The CDR3 is 15 residues long. The germline gives CDR1 MNHEY, CDR2 SMNVEV (reference sequence). V was trimmed by 7 bases and J by 5 bases, leaving 15 bases between them. The DNA of the CDR3 is TGTGCCAGCAACGTCGGAGGACAGAATAATTCACCCCTCCACTTT. Amino acids: CASNVGGQNNSPLHF.

Many counts were recorded for this clonotype. The rearrangement joins TRBV3-1 to TRBJ1-2; D is unclear. The CDR3 loop spans 12 amino acids. V was trimmed by 6 bases and J by 1 base, leaving 6 bases between them. Germline CDR1 and CDR2: LGHDT and YNNKEL (reference sequence). CDR3 region: CASRHNNYGYTF. CDR3 nucleotides: TGTGCCAGCAGACATAATAACTATGGCTACACCTTC.

This clonotype appeared a few times. The gene calls are TRBV5-1 and TRBJ2-2; TRBD2 agrees at 13 bases. CDR1 is SGHRS, CDR2 YFSETQ, per germline. This CDR3 has 19 amino acids. V dropped 4 bases and J dropped 8; count of bases not matched to a gene: 17. CDR3 loop: CASSAGLAGEGTIPGELFF. Here the CDR3 DNA reads TGCGCCAGCAGCGCCGGACTAGCGGGAGAAGGGACAATCCCTGGGGAGCTGTTTTTT.

This chain links TRBV3-1 with TRBJ2-5; unclear D gene. Trimming took off 0 bases at V and 5 bases at J, with 10 bases between the two ends. CDR1 LGHDT and CDR2 YNNKEL come from the germline V gene (reference sequence). CDR3 size: 14 residues. CDR3 region: CASSQDRHRETQYF. CDR3 bases: TGTGCCAGCAGCCAAGATAGGCATAGGGAGACCCAGTACTTC.

This clonotype was recorded many times. The junction shows a germline mismatch at one end, possibly a read error. The rearrangement joins TRBV7-2 to TRBJ2-2; tentatively, D is TRBD1 (6 bases). This CDR3 has 14 amino acids. Germline assignment: CDR1 SGHTA and CDR2 FQGNSA. The chain's CDR3 is CASSLDSNTGELFF. In DNA form, the CDR3 reads TGCGCCAGCAGCTTGGACAGTAACACCGGGGAGCTGTTTTTT.

This clonotype was counted at least ten times. The rearrangement links TRBV6-2 or TRBV6-3 to TRBJ2-1, with a weak D call TRBD2 (5 bases). This CDR3 comprises 11 residues. The V gene lost 5 bases and the J gene lost 11 bases, with 10 bases spanning the gap. Per germline, CDR1 MNHEY and CDR2 SVGEGT. The CDR3 region is CASSPRTQQFF. CDR3 nucleotides: TGTGCCAGCAGTCCCAGGACTCAGCAGTTCTTC.

This clonotype was observed a few times. V is TRBV7-6 and J is TRBJ1-4; D possibly corresponds to TRBD1 (5 bases). This CDR3 has 15 amino acids. Trimming left V 5 bases short and J 5 bases short, with 15 bases between. The V gene's germline CDR1 is SGHVS and CDR2 FNYEAQ. The CDR3 region is CASSAGDGTNEKLFF. In nucleotides, the CDR3 is TGTGCCAGCAGCGCGGGGGACGGAACAAATGAAAAACTGTTTTTT.

This clonotype occurred a few times. The chain recombines TRBV11-2 with TRBJ2-5; 10 nucleotides agree with TRBD2. The CDR3 has 17 residues. The J segment lost 6 bases and the V segment lost 0 bases, leaving 10 bases of the junction unmatched. CDR1 and CDR2 (germline): SGHAT, FQNNGV. This CDR3 is CASSLEGWASGSKTQYF. The CDR3 bases are TGTGCCAGCAGCTTAGAGGGTTGGGCTAGCGGGAGTAAGACCCAGTACTTC.

This chain links TRBV19 with TRBJ2-1; D perhaps matches TRBD1 (5 bases). V gave up 7 bases and J gave up 10 bases, with 11 bases separating them. The CDR3 spans 11 residues. The germline gives CDR1 LNHDA, CDR2 SQIVND (reference sequence). The CDR3 nucleotides read TGTGCCAGTAACCAGGGTGGCGAGCAGTTCTTC. Translated: CASNQGGEQFF.

V gene TRBV20-1 combines with J gene TRBJ2-3, with 11 bases that match TRBD2. CDR3 length equals 15 residues. After removal of 3 bases from V and 4 bases from J, the junction contained 6 bases not matched to a gene. Germline V gene data show CDR1 as DFQATT and CDR2 as SNEGSKA (reference sequence). This chain's CDR3 is CSASPGTSGADTQYF. The CDR3 DNA reads as TGCAGTGCTAGTCCCGGGACTAGCGGTGCAGATACGCAGTATTTT.

This clonotype came up a few times. This sequence joins TRBV10-1 and TRBJ2-3, with a tentative D call TRBD1 (5 bases). Trimming removed 2 bases at V and 3 bases at J, with 9 bases between. The CDR3 length is 14 residues. Looked up from germline, CDR1 is WNHNN and CDR2 is SYGVQD (reference sequence). The CDR3: CASSEDSSTDTQYF. For the CDR3, the DNA is TGCGCCAGCAGTGAGGACAGTTCAACAGATACGCAGTATTTT.

This clonotype was picked up a small number of times. The chain employs TRBV20-1 and TRBJ1-5; no clear D. With 7 bases removed from V and 0 bases from J, the gap between germline ends came to 7 bases. CDR3 length: 12 amino acids. Germline V gene lookup returns CDR1 DFQATT and CDR2 SNEGSKA (reference sequence). CDR3 residues: CSGGDSNQPQHF. The CDR3 bases are TGCAGTGGGGGTGATAGCAATCAGCCCCAGCATTTT.

The J gene is TRBJ1-1, the V gene TRBV3-1, with D tentatively TRBD1 (6 bases). Trimming pared 4 bases from V and 0 bases from J, leaving 12 bases between. Germline values: CDR1 LGHDT, CDR2 YNNKEL (reference sequence). This CDR3 has 15 residues. CDR3 sequence (DNA): TGTGCCAGCAGCCCTACCCGGGACATGAACACTGAAGCTTTCTTT. Its protein product is CASSPTRDMNTEAFF.

The CDR3 sequence: CASSGGAGATNEKLFF. The CDR3 DNA sequence: TGCGCCAGCAGCGGCGGGGCGGGTGCAACTAATGAAAAACTGTTTTTT. The chain couples TRBV5-1 to TRBJ1-4; TRBD1 might be the D (5 bases). The germline CDR1 and CDR2 sequences are SGHRS and YFSETQ. Trimming removed 4 bases from V and 0 bases from J, with 13 bases in between. The CDR3 contains 16 residues.

This chain links TRBV12-3 or TRBV12-4 with TRBJ2-7, with TRBD2 identical over 7 bases. The V segment lost 5 bases and the J segment 6 bases; nucleotides outside the gene matches: 10. The CDR3 has 14 amino acids. CDR3 amino acids: CASSQLVASGEQYF. Here the CDR3 DNA reads TGTGCCAGCAGTCAACTTGTGGCTAGCGGCGAGCAGTACTTC.

This clonotype was detected a few times. The chain employs TRBV29-1 and TRBJ1-3; tentatively, D is TRBD1 (6 bases). Looked up from germline, CDR1 is SQVTM and CDR2 is ANQGSEA. The CDR3 runs to 14 residues. Trimming removed 6 bases at V and 0 bases at J, with 12 bases between. The CDR3 nucleotides read TGCAGCGTCGCGGGGGGGCTCTCTGGAAACACCATATATTTT. Residues: CSVAGGLSGNTIYF.

V gene TRBV7-9 combines with J gene TRBJ2-3; D not resolved. The V end lost 5 bases, the J end lost 6 bases, and 12 bases lay between the germline ends. Germline V gene data show CDR1 as SEHNR and CDR2 as FQNEAQ (reference sequence). The length of the CDR3 is 13 residues. CDR3 bases: TGTGCCAGCAGCCCGGCCCCACCGGATACGCAGTATTTT. Translated, it gives CASSPAPPDTQYF.

This clonotype has a single count. This chain joins TRBV18 and TRBJ2-7; 9 bases align to TRBD1. V dropped 3 bases and J dropped 7; count of bases not matched to a gene: 7. The CDR3 is 14 amino acids. The germline gives CDR1 KGHSH, CDR2 LQKENI. This chain's CDR3 is CASSPSTGGWEQYF. CDR3 DNA: TGTGCCAGCTCACCGTCCACAGGGGGCTGGGAGCAGTACTTC.

In nucleotides, the CDR3 is TGTGCCAGCAGCGCTCGGGCCCAAAACTCCTACGAGCAGTACGTC. It translates to CASSARAQNSYEQYV. The rearrangement uses TRBV2 and TRBJ2-7; D remains ambiguous. Germline lookup yields CDR1 SNHLY and CDR2 FYNNEI. The V and J ends lost 6 bases and 0 bases respectively, with 15 bases between them. The CDR3 spans 15 residues.

The V gene is TRBV6-1, the J gene TRBJ2-7; no clear D gene. Germline V gene lookup returns CDR1 MNHNS and CDR2 SASEGT. V lost 4 bases and J lost 4, with 17 bases in between. This CDR3 contains 15 residues. The chain's CDR3 is CASSADILLNYEQYV. The CDR3 DNA reads as TGTGCCAGCAGTGCCGACATTCTCCTAAATTACGAGCAGTACGTC.

This clonotype was counted only a few times. The rearrangement uses TRBV10-2 and TRBJ2-5; 11 nucleotides align to TRBD2. CDR1 and CDR2 (germline): WSHSY, SAAADI. V was pared by 6 bases and J by 5 bases, with 11 bases of the junction left unmatched. The CDR3 is 16 residues long. CDR3 in amino acids: CASSLTSGTSGETQYF. The CDR3 DNA follows: TGCGCCAGCAGCCTGACTAGCGGGACGTCCGGGGAGACCCAGTACTTC.

This sequence joins TRBV5-1 and TRBJ2-2; D is uncertain. This CDR3 is 12 amino acids long. V was cut by 5 bases and J by 9 bases, with 11 bases left in between. The V gene's germline CDR1 is SGHRS and CDR2 YFSETQ. DNA for the CDR3: TGCGCCAGCAGTTTTGGCCGAAGGGAGCTGTTTTTT. Protein product: CASSFGRRELFF.

The V gene is TRBV27, the J gene TRBJ2-5; 7 positions match TRBD1. The CDR3 totals 18 residues. Germline CDR1 reads MNHEY; CDR2 reads SMNVEV (reference sequence). V shed 3 bases, J shed 2 bases, and the junction held 15 bases outside the gene matches. CDR3 residues: CASSLGKGTAASQETQYF. The CDR3 region has the DNA TGTGCCAGCAGTTTGGGGAAAGGGACAGCGGCCTCACAAGAGACCCAGTACTTC.

This chain connects TRBV20-1 to TRBJ1-5; 8 bases map to TRBD1. CDR1 is DFQATT and CDR2 is SNEGSKA in the germline V gene (reference sequence). V lost 4 bases and J lost 1; bases outside the gene matches: 3. The CDR3 totals 14 residues. CDR3 protein: CSATQGASNQPQHF. The CDR3 nucleotides are TGCAGTGCTACGCAGGGGGCAAGCAATCAGCCCCAGCATTTT.

The V gene is TRBV28, the J gene TRBJ2-1; maybe TRBD2 (5 bases). The CDR3 has 12 amino acids. Trimming removed 2 bases from V and 8 bases from J, with 7 bases in between. The germline V gene has CDR1 MDHEN and CDR2 SYDVKM. The CDR3 DNA is TGTGCCAGCAGTTTACTAGCCCATGAGCAGTTCTTC. Translation: CASSLLAHEQFF.

This clonotype was counted only a few times. V gene TRBV2 combines with J gene TRBJ2-6, with D possibly being TRBD2 (6 bases). The germline CDR1 and CDR2 sequences are SNHLY and FYNNEI. The V gene lost 8 bases and the J gene lost 0 bases, with 11 bases spanning the gap. CDR3 length: 15 amino acids. The CDR3 region has the DNA TGTGCCAGCTCCGGGGGTAGCTCTGGGGCCAACGTCCTGACTTTC. This sequence encodes CASSGGSSGANVLTF.